This TCR beta chain appears in the sequencing data of a study of T cells after yellow fever vaccination. Findings of the study overall: Post-booster reappearance was seen for most primary-vaccination clones (96% CD4, around 88% CD8). A weaker secondary response peaked on day 5, the primary on day 15.

Production of TCR cDNA was by 5'RACE template switching, which also added a universal primer site and UMIs. From the 5' RACE reads, TCRdb called clonotypes with MiXCR, one entry per CDR3 protein. Of about 400,000 distinct CDR3 sequences listed, 6% to 8% are singletons. Regarding this clonotype: Its specificity is unknown.

Trimming took off 4 bases at V and 0 bases at J, with 12 bases between the two ends. There are 15 residues in the CDR3. CDR1 is SGHRS, CDR2 YFSETQ, per germline. The chain employs TRBV5-1 and TRBJ2-3; D gene unclear. The clonotype originates from a man aged 25-45 years who received the YFV17D yellow fever vaccine. The sequencing here drew on PBMCs, taken 5 days after the yellow fever booster vaccination. The CDR3 loop reads CASSLFDPSTDTQYF. DNA for the CDR3: TGCGCCAGCAGCCTCTTTGACCCTAGCACAGATACGCAGTATTTT.